Here is one T cell receptor beta chain with its context. The CDR3 length is 15 residues. Germline CDR1 LGHNA, CDR2 YSLEER. V was trimmed by 6 bases and J by 0 bases, leaving 14 bases between them. The sample belongs to a study of blood T cells in healthy people across ages. Primers used in a second PCR of roughly 6 to 12 cycles were a sample-barcoded 5' primer and a J-beta primer mix. In TCRdb, the 5' RACE reads were re-called with MiXCR into one record per CDR3 protein. Of roughly 2 million distinct CDR3 sequences in the sample, about 50% are singletons; the top ten hold less than 2.5%. The material sequenced was blood. This clonotype was sampled from a woman aged 40 to 49 in good health. The chain couples TRBV4-3 to TRBJ1-2; D is uncertain. The CDR3 is CASRPYLATNYGYTF. The DNA for the CDR3 is TGCGCCAGCAGACCCTATCTGGCAACTAACTATGGCTACACCTTC.